The 18 T cell receptor beta chains given below trace back to one sample, sequenced in a study of blood T cell repertoires in COVID-19. The protocol was immunoSEQ multiplex PCR, while the TCRdb copy is restricted to in-frame clones and leaves out a portion. This sample has around 370,000 clones, with around nine tenths found just once. The sequenced sample was peripheral blood. The source of these receptors is a woman between 65 and 79 years old with COVID-19, enrolled during active disease.

This sequence joins TRBV4-3 and TRBJ1-2; tentative D call: TRBD1 (5 bases). Trimming left V 1 base short and J 2 bases short, with 8 bases between. Germline V lookup: CDR1 LGHNA, CDR2 YSLEER. The CDR3 length is 14 residues. The CDR3 is CASSQVDRNYGYTF. In nucleotides, the CDR3 is TGCGCCAGCAGCCAAGTAGACAGAAACTATGGCTACACCTTC.

This rearrangement joins TRBV13 to TRBJ2-7, with 9 bases aligning to TRBD2. Germline values: CDR1 PRHDT, CDR2 FYEKMQ (reference sequence). The trim removed 4 bases at V and 3 bases at J, leaving 10 bases unmatched. This CDR3 has 16 residues. CDR3 amino acids: CASSSFSLAGDYEQYF. The CDR3 region has the DNA TGTGCCAGCAGCTCCTTCTCTTTAGCGGGGGACTACGAGCAGTACTTC.

The CDR3 region is CAWTGTDYNSPLHF. The CDR3 nucleotides are TGTGCCTGGACTGGGACAGATTATAATTCACCCCTCCACTTT. J is TRBJ1-6 and V is TRBV30; 7 bases match TRBD1. The ends lost 4 bases at V and 4 bases at J; junction bases unmatched: 4. CDR3 length equals 14 residues. Germline-derived CDR1 and CDR2 are GTSNPN and SVGIG (reference sequence).

The rearrangement uses TRBV6-5 and TRBJ2-7, with 8 bases that match TRBD1. The CDR3 consists of 13 residues. Germline V gives CDR1 MNHEY, CDR2 SVGAGI. V shed 6 bases, J shed 1 base, and the junction held 2 bases outside the gene matches. CDR3 sequence (DNA): TGTGCCAGCAGCGGACAGGGATCCTACGAGCAGTACTTC. Translating it yields CASSGQGSYEQYF.

The J gene is TRBJ2-2, the V gene TRBV7-3; D gene uncertain. CDR1 SGHTA and CDR2 FQGTGA come from the germline V gene. V lost 4 bases, J lost 0 bases, and 3 bases lay in between. This CDR3 contains 13 residues. The CDR3 sequence: CASSSSNTGELFF. CDR3 bases: TGTGCCAGCAGCTCCTCGAACACCGGGGAGCTGTTTTTT.

V and J are TRBV3-1 (or the pseudogene TRBV3-2) and TRBJ2-5, with 10 bases fitting TRBD2. Germline V CDR1 and CDR2: LGHDT, YNNKEL (reference sequence). This CDR3 spans 14 amino acids. With 4 bases clipped from V and 5 bases from J, the junction kept 4 bases outside the gene matches. The CDR3 region is CASSPLAGGETQYF. The CDR3 DNA reads as TGTGCCAGCAGCCCCTTAGCGGGGGGCGAGACCCAGTACTTC.

The chain recombines TRBV19 with TRBJ1-4; D might be TRBD1 (5 bases). The CDR3 contains 15 residues. The ends were cut back, 5 bases at V and 3 bases at J, with 13 bases in the middle. Germline-derived CDR1 and CDR2 are LNHDA and SQIVND (reference sequence). The CDR3 here is CASSSWGVPNEKLFF. The CDR3 DNA is TGTGCCAGTAGTTCCTGGGGGGTCCCTAATGAAAAACTGTTTTTT.

The gene calls are TRBV18 and TRBJ2-2; 9 bases are shared with TRBD2. The CDR3 has 16 amino acids. Germline V CDR1 and CDR2: KGHSH, LQKENI. The ends lost 6 bases at V and 1 base at J; junction bases unmatched: 6. Here the CDR3 reads CASSIAGALNTGELFF. DNA of the CDR3: TGTGCCAGCTCGATAGCGGGGGCCTTGAACACCGGGGAGCTGTTTTTT.

The CDR3 DNA is TGTGCCAGCAGCCCTCCCGAGAGTAATACGCAGTATTTT. Translated: CASSPPESNTQYF. V usage is TRBV13 and J usage is TRBJ2-3; no reliable D call. The length of the CDR3 is 13 residues. Per germline, CDR1 PRHDT and CDR2 FYEKMQ (reference sequence). V lost 5 bases and J 7 bases, leaving 13 bases between the germline ends.

J is TRBJ1-3 and V is TRBV12-1; the D segment call TRBD1 is taken from the table without a DNA check. TRBV12-1 is a recognized pseudogene. The CDR3 loop spans 17 amino acids. The CDR3 region is CASSWPGWGLVGNTIYF. CDR3 nucleotide sequence: TGTGCCAGCAGCTGGCCGGGATGGGGGCTGGTAGGAAACACCATATATTTT.

This CDR3 is CSVEGQTKNIQYF. The CDR3, as DNA: TGCAGCGTAGAGGGACAGACCAAAAACATTCAGTACTTC. V and J are TRBV29-1 and TRBJ2-4, with TRBD1 identical over 7 bases. The CDR3 loop spans 13 amino acids. The V and J ends lost 6 bases and 2 bases, in that order; junction bases with no gene match: 4. Germline loops: CDR1 SQVTM, CDR2 ANQGSEA. Supplemented by reference TRBV29-1 and TRBJ2-4, the full variable domain reads SAVISQKPSRDICQRGTSLTIQCQVDSQVTMMFWYRQQPGQSLTLIATANQGSEATYESGFVIDKFPISRPNLTFSTLTVSNMSPEDSSIYLCSVEGQTKNIQYFGAGTRLSVL.

This chain uses TRBV30 with TRBJ1-6, with TRBD1 as a possible D gene (6 bases). Germline V CDR1 and CDR2: GTSNPN, SVGIG (reference sequence). This CDR3 spans 15 amino acids. V was trimmed by 2 bases and J by 5 bases, leaving 13 bases between them. CDR3 coding DNA: TGTGCCTGGAGTCGGGGGGCAGGGAATAATTCACCCCTCCACTTT. Amino acids: CAWSRGAGNNSPLHF.

On this clone: The sample has other DNA sequences that encode this CDR3 too. This chain uses TRBV28 with TRBJ1-2, with 7 bases identical to TRBD1. Germline CDR1 reads MDHEN; CDR2 reads SYDVKM. The trim removed 6 bases at V and 8 bases at J, leaving 9 bases unmatched. This CDR3 is built from 13 residues. CDR3 nucleotide sequence: TGTGCCAGCAGCCTTGACAGGGTTTACGGCTACACCTTC. Protein: CASSLDRVYGYTF.

This rearrangement joins TRBV7-2 to TRBJ1-6; TRBD1 aligns across 7 bases. The germline gives CDR1 SGHTA, CDR2 FQGNSA. This CDR3 comprises 16 residues. Trimming took 5 bases from V and 8 from J; bases not matched to a gene: 12. The CDR3 reads CASSLNSNRGDSPLHF. In DNA form, the CDR3 reads TGTGCCAGCAGCCTCAACTCGAACAGGGGAGATTCACCCCTCCACTTT.

For the CDR3, the DNA is TGCAGCGTTTTAGCGGGGGGCAGCTCTGGGGCCAACGTCCTGACTTTC. As protein: CSVLAGGSSGANVLTF. V and J are TRBV29-1 and TRBJ2-6; 10 nucleotides match TRBD2. Germline V lookup: CDR1 SQVTM, CDR2 ANQGSEA. Losses at the gene ends were 5 bases for V and 0 bases for J; bases not matched to a gene: 4. The CDR3 is made up of 16 amino acids.

V gene TRBV7-9 combines with J gene TRBJ1-5; the D gene is possibly TRBD1 (5 bases). With 5 bases removed from V and 6 bases from J, the gap between germline ends came to 8 bases. The CDR3 totals 12 residues. CDR1 SEHNR and CDR2 FQNEAQ come from the germline V gene (reference sequence). CDR3 amino acids: CASSLQGQPQHF. Written as DNA, the CDR3 is TGTGCCAGCAGCCTCCAGGGTCAGCCCCAGCATTTT.

V is TRBV2 and J is TRBJ1-2, with 10 bases matching TRBD1. Looked up from germline, CDR1 is SNHLY and CDR2 is FYNNEI. This CDR3 spans 15 amino acids. With 1 base clipped from V and 6 bases from J, the junction kept 5 bases outside the gene matches. The CDR3 region is CASSEGTGGANGYTF. The CDR3 DNA is TGTGCCAGCAGTGAAGGGACAGGGGGGGCAAATGGCTACACCTTC.

This clone was detected a few times. V gene TRBV5-6 combines with J gene TRBJ1-1; D is undetermined. In germline, CDR1 is SGHDT, CDR2 YYEEEE. The V end lost 0 bases, the J end lost 4 bases, and 10 bases lay between the germline ends. This CDR3 comprises 14 residues. This chain's CDR3 is CASSLDTRGTEAFF. CDR3 nucleotide sequence: TGTGCCAGCAGCTTGGACACGCGGGGCACTGAAGCTTTCTTT. The full variable domain, in which reference TRBV5-6 and TRBJ1-1 provide the parts outside the CDR3, is DAGVTQSPTHLIKTRGQQVTLRCSPKSGHDTVSWYQQALGQGPQFIFQYYEEEERQRGNFPDRFSGHQFPNYSSELNVNALLLGDSALYLCASSLDTRGTEAFFGQGTRLTVV.